The clone carrying this TCR beta chain was seen ten or more times. The entry originates in a study of T cells in Graves' hyperthyroidism and ophthalmopathy. This CDR3 has 14 residues. V dropped 0 bases and J dropped 9 bases, with 12 bases sitting between them. The germline CDR1 and CDR2 sequences are KGHSH and LQKENI. Diagnosis relied on clinical symptoms, serum thyroxine and TRAb, thyroid ultrasound and orbital computed tomography. It was 10 ml of fresh peripheral blood that supplied the PBMCs. Amplification targeted TCR beta CDR3 regions from RNA transcripts. First-round RT-PCR targeting the TCR CDR3 was performed with the HTBI primer set. Each CDR3 protein is one row after TCRdb ran MiXCR on the multiplex PCR reads. Of under 550,000 distinct CDR3 sequences listed, just under 20% were seen once; the top ten hold roughly 47%.

The chain links TRBV18 to TRBJ2-1; maybe TRBD2 (6 bases). Input material: blood. This clonotype originated in a man aged 40-49 years with Graves' ophthalmopathy. The CDR3 nucleotides read TGTGCCAGCTCACCACCGGCGGGGTTGGGTGAGCAGTTCTTC. Amino acids: CASSPPAGLGEQFF.